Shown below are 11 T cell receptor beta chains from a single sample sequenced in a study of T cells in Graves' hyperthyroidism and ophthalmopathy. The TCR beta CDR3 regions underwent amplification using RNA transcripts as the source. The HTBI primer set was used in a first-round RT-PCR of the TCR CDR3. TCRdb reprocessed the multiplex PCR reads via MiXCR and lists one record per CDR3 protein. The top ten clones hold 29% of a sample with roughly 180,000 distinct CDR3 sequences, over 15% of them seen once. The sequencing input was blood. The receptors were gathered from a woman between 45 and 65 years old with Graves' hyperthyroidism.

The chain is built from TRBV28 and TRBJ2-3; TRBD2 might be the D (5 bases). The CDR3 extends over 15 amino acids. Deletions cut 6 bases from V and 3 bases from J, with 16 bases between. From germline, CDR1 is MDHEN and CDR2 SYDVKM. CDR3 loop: CASSLPLGYTDTQYF. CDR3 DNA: TGTGCCAGCAGCCTACCACTAGGATATACAGATACGCAGTATTTT.

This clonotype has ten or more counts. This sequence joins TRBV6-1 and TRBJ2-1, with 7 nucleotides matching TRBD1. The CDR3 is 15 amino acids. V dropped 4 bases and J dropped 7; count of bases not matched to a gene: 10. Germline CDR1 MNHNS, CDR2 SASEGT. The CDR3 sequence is CASSGRQGRGNEQFF. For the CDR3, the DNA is TGTGCCAGCAGTGGTCGACAGGGAAGGGGGAATGAGCAGTTCTTC.

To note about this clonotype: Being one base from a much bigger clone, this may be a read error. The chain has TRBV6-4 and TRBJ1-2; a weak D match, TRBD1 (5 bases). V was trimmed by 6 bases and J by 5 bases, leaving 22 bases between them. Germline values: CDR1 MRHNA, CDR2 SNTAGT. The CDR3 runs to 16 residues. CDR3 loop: CASRMGLDGGGYGYTF. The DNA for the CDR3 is TGTGCCAGCAGGATGGGTTTGGACGGGGGTGGTTATGGCTACACCTTC.

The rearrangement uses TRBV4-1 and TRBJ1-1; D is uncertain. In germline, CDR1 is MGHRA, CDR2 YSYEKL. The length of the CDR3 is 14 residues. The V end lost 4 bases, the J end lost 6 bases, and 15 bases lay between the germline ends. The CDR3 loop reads CASSLDPLQPEAFF. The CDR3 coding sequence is TGCGCCAGCAGCCTAGACCCTCTACAGCCTGAAGCTTTCTTT.

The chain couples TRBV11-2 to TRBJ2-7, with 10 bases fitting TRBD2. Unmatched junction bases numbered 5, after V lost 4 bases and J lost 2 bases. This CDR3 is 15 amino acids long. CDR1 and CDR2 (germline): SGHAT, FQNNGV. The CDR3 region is CASSSGLAVTYEQYF. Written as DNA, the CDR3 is TGTGCCAGCAGCTCCGGACTAGCGGTAACCTACGAGCAGTACTTC.

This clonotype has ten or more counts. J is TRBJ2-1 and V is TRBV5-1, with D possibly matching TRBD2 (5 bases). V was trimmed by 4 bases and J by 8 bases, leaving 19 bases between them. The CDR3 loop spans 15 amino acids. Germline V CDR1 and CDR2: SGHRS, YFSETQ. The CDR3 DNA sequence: TGCGCCAGCAGCCCCGTTCCCCACCGGGGTGATGAGCAGTTCTTC. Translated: CASSPVPHRGDEQFF.

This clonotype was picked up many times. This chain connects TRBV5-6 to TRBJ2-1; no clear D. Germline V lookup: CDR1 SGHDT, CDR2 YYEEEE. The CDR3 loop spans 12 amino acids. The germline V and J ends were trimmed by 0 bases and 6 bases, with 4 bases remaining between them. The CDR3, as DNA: TGTGCCAGCAGCTTGGGGGTCAATGAGCAGTTCTTC. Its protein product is CASSLGVNEQFF.

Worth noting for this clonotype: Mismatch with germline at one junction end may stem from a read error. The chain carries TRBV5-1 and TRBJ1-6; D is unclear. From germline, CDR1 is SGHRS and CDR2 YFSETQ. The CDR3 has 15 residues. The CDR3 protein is CASGLMGNANSPLHF. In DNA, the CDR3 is TGCGCCAGCGGCTTAATGGGGAACGCTAATTCACCCCTCCACTTT. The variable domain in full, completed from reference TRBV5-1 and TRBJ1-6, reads KAGVTQTPRYLIKTRGQQVTLSCSPISGHRSVSWYQQTPGQGLQFLFEYFSETQRNKGNFPGRFSGRQFSNSRSEMNVSTLELGDSALYLCASGLMGNANSPLHFGNGTRLTVT.

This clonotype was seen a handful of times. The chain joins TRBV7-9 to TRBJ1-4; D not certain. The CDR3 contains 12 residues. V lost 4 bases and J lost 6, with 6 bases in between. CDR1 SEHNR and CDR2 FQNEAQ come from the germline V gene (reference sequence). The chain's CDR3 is CASSSVDEKLFF. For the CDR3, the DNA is TGTGCCAGCAGCTCAGTGGATGAAAAACTGTTTTTT.

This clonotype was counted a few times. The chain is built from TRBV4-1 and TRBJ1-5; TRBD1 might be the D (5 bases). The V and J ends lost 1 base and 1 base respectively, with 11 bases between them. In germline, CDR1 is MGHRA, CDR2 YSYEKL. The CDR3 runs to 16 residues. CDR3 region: CASSQVAGMSNQPQHF. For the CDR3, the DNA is TGCGCCAGCAGCCAAGTCGCAGGGATGAGCAATCAGCCCCAGCATTTT.

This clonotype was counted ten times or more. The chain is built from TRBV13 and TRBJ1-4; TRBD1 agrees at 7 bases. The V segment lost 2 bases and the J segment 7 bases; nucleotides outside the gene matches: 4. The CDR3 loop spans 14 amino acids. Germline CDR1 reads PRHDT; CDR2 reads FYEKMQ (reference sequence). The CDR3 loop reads CASSLRGGGEKLFF. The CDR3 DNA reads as TGTGCCAGCAGCTTAAGAGGGGGCGGTGAAAAACTGTTTTTT.